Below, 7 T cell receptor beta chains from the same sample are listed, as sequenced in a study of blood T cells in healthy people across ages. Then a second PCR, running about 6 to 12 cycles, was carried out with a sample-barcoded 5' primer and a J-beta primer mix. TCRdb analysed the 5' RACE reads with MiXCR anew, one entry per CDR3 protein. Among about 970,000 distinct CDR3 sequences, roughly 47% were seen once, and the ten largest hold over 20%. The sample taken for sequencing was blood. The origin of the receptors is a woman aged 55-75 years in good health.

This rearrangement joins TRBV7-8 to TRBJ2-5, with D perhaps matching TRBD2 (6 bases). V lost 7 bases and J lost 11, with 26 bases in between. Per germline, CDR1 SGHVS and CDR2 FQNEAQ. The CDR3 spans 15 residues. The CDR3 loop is CASTLTWGGTGEQYF. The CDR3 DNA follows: TGTGCCAGCACCCTGACGTGGGGCGGGACGGGGGAGCAGTACTTC.

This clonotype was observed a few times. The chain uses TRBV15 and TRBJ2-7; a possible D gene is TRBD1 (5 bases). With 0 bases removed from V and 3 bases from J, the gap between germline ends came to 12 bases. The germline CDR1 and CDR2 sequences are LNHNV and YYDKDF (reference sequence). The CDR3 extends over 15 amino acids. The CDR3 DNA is TGTGCCACCAGCAGAGATCCCCGACAGAACTACGAGCAGTACTTC. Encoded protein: CATSRDPRQNYEQYF.

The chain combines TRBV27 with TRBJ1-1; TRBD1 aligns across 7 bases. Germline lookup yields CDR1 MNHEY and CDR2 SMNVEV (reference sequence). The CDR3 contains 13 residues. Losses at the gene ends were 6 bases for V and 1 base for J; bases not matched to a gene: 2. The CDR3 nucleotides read TGTGCCAGCAGGACAGGGACGAACACTGAAGCTTTCTTT. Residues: CASRTGTNTEAFF.

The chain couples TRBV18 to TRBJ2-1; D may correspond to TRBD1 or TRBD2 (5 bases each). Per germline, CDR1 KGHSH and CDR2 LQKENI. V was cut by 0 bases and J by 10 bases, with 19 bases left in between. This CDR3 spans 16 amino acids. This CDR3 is CASSPPWDQRPGEQFF. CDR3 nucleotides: TGTGCCAGCTCACCACCCTGGGACCAAAGGCCAGGGGAGCAGTTCTTC.

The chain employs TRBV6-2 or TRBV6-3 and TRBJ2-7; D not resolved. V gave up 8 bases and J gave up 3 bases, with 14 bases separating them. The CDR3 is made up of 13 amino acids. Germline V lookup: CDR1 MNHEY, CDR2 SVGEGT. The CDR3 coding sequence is TGTGCCAGCTCGTCTGGGCGGTTCTACGAGCAGTACTTC. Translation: CASSSGRFYEQYF.

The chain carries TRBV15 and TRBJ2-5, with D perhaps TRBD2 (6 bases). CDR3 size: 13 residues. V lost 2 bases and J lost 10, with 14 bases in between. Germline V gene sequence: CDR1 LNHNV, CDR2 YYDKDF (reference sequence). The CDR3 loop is CATSRSGLVDQYF. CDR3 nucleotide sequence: TGTGCCACCAGCAGATCGGGACTCGTCGACCAGTACTTC.

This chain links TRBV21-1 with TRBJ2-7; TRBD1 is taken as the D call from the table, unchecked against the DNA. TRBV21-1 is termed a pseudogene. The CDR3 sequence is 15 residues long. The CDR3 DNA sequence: TGTGCCAGCAGCCCCGACCGGGACCGATCCTACGAGCAGTACTTC. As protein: CASSPDRDRSYEQYF.